This T cell receptor (beta chain) was recorded in a study of shared clonotypes between healthy human individuals. Sequencing was performed with immunoSEQ multiplex PCR; in TCRdb, only in-frame clones are kept and a portion is missing. The sample carries about 1 million clones, approximately 68% recorded once. Germline loops: CDR1 SGHAT, CDR2 FQNNGV. Trimming left V 5 bases short and J 4 bases short, with 15 bases between. This CDR3 spans 14 amino acids. Sequencing was done on a sample of memory CD4+ T cells sorted from blood. Subset in this sample: CD45RA-negative fraction. V is TRBV11-2 and J is TRBJ2-7; D possibly corresponds to TRBD2 (7 bases). This clonotype originated in a young man in good health. CDR3 coding DNA: TGTGCCAGCAGCAGGGCGGGGGCCCAGTACGAGCAGTACTTC. This translates into CASSRAGAQYEQYF.